This T cell receptor beta chain was identified during a study of blood T cell repertoires in COVID-19. The table lists this clone with a few counts. This table comes from immunoSEQ multiplex PCR, and its TCRdb copy is limited to in-frame clones, with some not included. Of approximately 390,000 clones listed, just under 90% were seen once; the top ten hold about 10%. V was cut by 5 bases and J by 6 bases, with 14 bases left in between. This CDR3 region has 14 residues. The germline CDR1 and CDR2 sequences are SGHRS and YFSETQ. Specimen: PBMCs or T cells enriched from blood (not recorded which). This receptor was identified in a woman aged 45-59 years who had recovered from COVID-19. The gene calls are TRBV5-1 and TRBJ1-4, with unresolved D. In DNA, the CDR3 is TGCGCCAGCAGTTTTGGAGGCGTCGATGAAAAACTGTTTTTT. Its translation is CASSFGGVDEKLFF.